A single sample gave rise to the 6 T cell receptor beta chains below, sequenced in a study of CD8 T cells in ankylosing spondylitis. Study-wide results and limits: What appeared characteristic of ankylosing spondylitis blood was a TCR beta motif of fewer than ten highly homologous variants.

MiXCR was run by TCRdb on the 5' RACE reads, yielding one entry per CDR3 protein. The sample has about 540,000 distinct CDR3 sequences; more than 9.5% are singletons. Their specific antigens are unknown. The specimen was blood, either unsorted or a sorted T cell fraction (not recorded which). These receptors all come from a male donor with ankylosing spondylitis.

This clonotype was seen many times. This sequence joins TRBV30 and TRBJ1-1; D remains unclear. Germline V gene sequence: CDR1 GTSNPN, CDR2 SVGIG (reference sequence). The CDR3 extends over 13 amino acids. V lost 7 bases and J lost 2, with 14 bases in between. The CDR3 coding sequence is TGTGCCTCCTTAATGGACCTCAACACTGAAGCTTTCTTT. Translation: CASLMDLNTEAFF.

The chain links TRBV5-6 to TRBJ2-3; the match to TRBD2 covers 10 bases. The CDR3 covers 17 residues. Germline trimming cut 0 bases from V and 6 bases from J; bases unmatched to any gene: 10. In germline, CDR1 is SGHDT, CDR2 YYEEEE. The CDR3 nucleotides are TGTGCCAGCAGCTTGGAAAGGCTAGCGGGAGAATTCGATACGCAGTATTTT. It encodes CASSLERLAGEFDTQYF.

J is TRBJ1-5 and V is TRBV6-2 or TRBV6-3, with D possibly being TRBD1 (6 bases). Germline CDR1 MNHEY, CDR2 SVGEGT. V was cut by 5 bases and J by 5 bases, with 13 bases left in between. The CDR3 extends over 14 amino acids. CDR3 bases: TGTGCCAGCAGTACCCGGACAGCGGATCAGCCCCAGCATTTT. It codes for CASSTRTADQPQHF.

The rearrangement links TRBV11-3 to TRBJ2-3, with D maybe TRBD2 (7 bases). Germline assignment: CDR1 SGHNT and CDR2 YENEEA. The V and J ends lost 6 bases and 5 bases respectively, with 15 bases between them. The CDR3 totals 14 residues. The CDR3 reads CASSQQGGEDTQYF. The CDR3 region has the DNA TGTGCCAGCAGTCAACAGGGAGGGGAAGATACGCAGTATTTT.

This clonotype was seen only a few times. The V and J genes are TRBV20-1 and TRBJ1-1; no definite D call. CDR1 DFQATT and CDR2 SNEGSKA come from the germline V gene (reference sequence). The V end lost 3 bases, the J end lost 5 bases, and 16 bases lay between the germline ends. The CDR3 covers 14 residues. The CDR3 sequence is CSARAWNFWTEAFF. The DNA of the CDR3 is TGCAGTGCTAGGGCTTGGAATTTTTGGACTGAAGCTTTCTTT.

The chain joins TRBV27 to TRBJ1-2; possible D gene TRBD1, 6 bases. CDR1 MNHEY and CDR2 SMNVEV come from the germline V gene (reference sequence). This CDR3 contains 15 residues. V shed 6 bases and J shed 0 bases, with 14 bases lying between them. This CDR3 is CASRRDRTPNYGYTF. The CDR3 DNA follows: TGTGCCAGCAGGAGAGACAGGACTCCTAACTATGGCTACACCTTC.